This paragraph covers one T cell receptor (beta chain) sequence. This specimen belongs to a study of blood T cell repertoires in COVID-19. Across the study: From T cells, B-cell-depleted T cells, or PBMCs came the material, which was cDNA or gDNA.

Libraries were prepared by immunoSEQ multiplex PCR; TCRdb keeps only in-frame clonotypes and omits some of them. The sample shows approximately 300,000 clones, around 83% of them seen only once. The CDR3 totals 14 residues. V lost 10 bases and J lost 5; bases outside the gene matches: 13. CDR1 and CDR2 (germline): MNHEY, SVGAGI. The chain uses TRBV6-5 and TRBJ2-7; 8 nucleotides align to TRBD2. This clonotype was obtained from a woman aged 45-65 years with acute or convalescent COVID-19. What was sequenced was peripheral blood. CDR3: CATLPRPGGDEQYF. The CDR3 DNA follows: TGTGCCACCCTCCCAAGACCGGGAGGGGACGAGCAGTACTTC.